A single sample gave rise to the 3 T cell receptor beta chains below, sequenced in a study of blood T cells in healthy people across ages. PCR was performed a second time for about 6 to 12 cycles using a sample-barcoded 5' primer and a J-beta primer mix. MiXCR, applied by TCRdb to the 5' RACE reads, yields one record per CDR3 protein. The repertoire holds 1.5 million to 2 million distinct CDR3 sequences, with 49% as singletons. The sample was blood. These TCRs come from a middle-aged woman in good health.

The gene calls are TRBV28 and TRBJ2-5, with 7 bases identical to TRBD1. Per the germline V gene, CDR1 is MDHEN and CDR2 is SYDVKM. The CDR3 consists of 15 residues. V lost 6 bases and J lost 1; bases outside the gene matches: 8. This CDR3 reads CASRPHRGGQETQYF. CDR3 nucleotide sequence: TGTGCCAGCAGACCCCACAGGGGTGGCCAAGAGACCCAGTACTTC.

This clonotype was counted between two and nine times. The chain employs TRBV4-1 and TRBJ2-6, with D possibly matching TRBD1 (5 bases). The germline gives CDR1 MGHRA, CDR2 YSYEKL. With 2 bases removed from V and 0 bases from J, the gap between germline ends came to 11 bases. There are 17 residues in the CDR3. This CDR3 is CASSQKQVDSGANVLTF. The DNA for the CDR3 is TGCGCCAGCAGCCAAAAACAGGTAGACTCTGGGGCCAACGTCCTGACTTTC.

The chain couples TRBV6-6 to TRBJ1-5; no clear D gene. In germline, CDR1 is MNHNY, CDR2 SVGAGI (reference sequence). The CDR3 is 15 residues long. Trimming took 4 bases from V and 0 from J, leaving 10 bases between them. The CDR3 sequence: CASSFVRNSNQPQHF. The CDR3 DNA sequence: TGTGCCAGCAGTTTTGTGCGGAATAGCAATCAGCCCCAGCATTTT.